This T cell receptor (beta chain) was sequenced in a study of human versus mouse CDR3 diversity and MHC coevolution. The repertoire was sequenced with immunoSEQ multiplex PCR; TCRdb's copy has only in-frame clones and lacks some. The sample has just under 60,000 clones, approximately 94% seen once; the top ten hold over 15%. Germline CDR1 is LNHDA and CDR2 is SQIVND (reference sequence). The CDR3 sequence is 18 residues long. With V trimmed by 0 bases and J by 5 bases, 9 bases remained unmatched. Naive CD4 T cells were sorted as CD45RO-negative, CD62L-positive. A few counts support this clone. This receptor was identified in a person aged 60 to 70 in good health. The sample consisted of naive CD4+ T cells from blood. The sample's subset: CD45RO-negative CD62L-positive naive CD4 T cells. The chain uses TRBV19 and TRBJ1-4; TRBD1 matches at 10 bases. In nucleotides, the CDR3 is TGTGCCAGTAGTATAGAGACAGGGGGCGAATGGGGGAATGAAAAACTGTTTTTT. It translates to CASSIETGGEWGNEKLFF.